This T cell receptor beta chain comes out of a study of vaccination and CD4 T cells after COVID-19. Germline V gene sequence: CDR1 SGHVS, CDR2 FQNEAQ. The V end lost 5 bases, the J end lost 2 bases, and 16 bases lay between the germline ends. This CDR3 comprises 16 residues. Noted treatment: approximately nine-day PBMC culture with coronavirus spike peptide pools or control peptides (ViraFEST assay). Details on this clonotype: Its matching antigen is unknown.

Sequencing of cultured CD4+ T cell DNA used the Oncomine TCR Beta short-read assay. Each CDR3 protein is one row after TCRdb ran MiXCR on the PCR reads. The sample carries roughly 9,000 distinct CDR3 sequences, 59% recorded once. The TCR comes from a human donor who had recovered from COVID-19. Sequencing input: CD4+ T cells from blood, cultured in vitro. J is TRBJ1-5 and V is TRBV7-8, with a tentative D call TRBD1 (6 bases). CDR3 sequence reads: CASSAIGQKGNQPQHF. In nucleotides, the CDR3 is TGTGCCAGCAGCGCCATCGGACAGAAAGGCAATCAGCCCCAGCATTTT.